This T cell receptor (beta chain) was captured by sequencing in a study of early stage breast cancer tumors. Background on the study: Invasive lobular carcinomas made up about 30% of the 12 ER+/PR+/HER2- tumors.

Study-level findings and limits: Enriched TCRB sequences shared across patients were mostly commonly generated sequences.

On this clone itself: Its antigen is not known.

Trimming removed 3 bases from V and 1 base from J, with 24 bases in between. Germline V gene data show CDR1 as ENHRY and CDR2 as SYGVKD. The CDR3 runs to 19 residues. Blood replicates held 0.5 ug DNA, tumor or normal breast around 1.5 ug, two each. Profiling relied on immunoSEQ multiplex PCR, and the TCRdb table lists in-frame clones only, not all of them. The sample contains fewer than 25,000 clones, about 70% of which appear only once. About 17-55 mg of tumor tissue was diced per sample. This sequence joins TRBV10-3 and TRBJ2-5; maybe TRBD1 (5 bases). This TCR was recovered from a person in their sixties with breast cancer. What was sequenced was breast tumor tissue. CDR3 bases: TGTGCCATCAGTGAATCCCTCAGGGTGGGTTGGACGGCCCAAGAGACCCAGTACTTC. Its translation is CAISESLRVGWTAQETQYF.